This T cell receptor beta chain originates from a study of T cells in localized non-small cell lung cancer (dated by TCRdb to between 2020 and 2021). In the study overall: T cell repertoires of 200 to 300 early-stage NSCLC patients were analyzed, with tumors being compared against uninvolved tumor-adjacent lungs. NSCLC patients had a mean age of approximately 66 years, and 129 were male and around 99 female. The cohort comprised 236 treatment-naïve NSCLC patients with resected, localized lung tumors.

Points the paper makes about the study in general: Longer overall survival was associated with higher blood T cell density, whereas shorter survival was associated with higher adjacent-lung clonality. Multi-region tumor sequencing was not performed, so intratumor heterogeneity could not be excluded. Uninvolved tumor-adjacent lung showed the highest T cell clonality, higher than tumor, which suggests more focused antigenic responses in the uninvolved tumor-adjacent lung. Because the study design was exploratory, TCR variables were selected using unadjusted p-values without false-discovery rate correction. Of the top 100 tumor clones, a median of roughly 60 were detected in paired uninvolved adjacent lung; around 30 were also among that lung's top 100.

The immunoSEQ Assay was used to sequence TCR beta CDR3 regions from DNA. In the original analysis: T cell density was computed as TCR beta template counts normalized to usable DNA estimated by amplifying housekeeping genes. Richness was estimated using the preseqR package, with extrapolation to 400,000 templates for PBMC samples and to 120,000 templates for tissue samples. Clonality was calculated as one minus Pielou's evenness. Differential abundance testing on productive amino-acid clonotypes, with a minimum total count of 5 and an alpha of 0.1, was used to identify tissue-enriched TCRs. Repertoire overlap between compartments was quantified with the Jaccard Index and Morisita Overlap Index. GLIPH grouped TCR beta CDR3s together with public tetramer-defined viral CDR3s, and a viral motif had to include at least three viral sequences and also show V-gene enrichment. Entries here come from immuneACCESS through TCRdb and include only in-frame sequences with V and J called. Some clones fail to appear in such tables; in the studies checked, an unresolved V gene covers under half of the shortfall, and the cause of the remainder is unknown. That table supplies the V and J calls and clone size; D and trimming were determined from the DNA. The sample table contains around 25,000 clones; only one count was recorded for roughly 90% of them. Roughly 15% of the sample goes to the ten largest clones.

As concerns this clone: Its binding antigen is unknown. No much larger clone is present one base from it, and per-base qualities are unavailable.

At diagnosis, tumor, uninvolved tumor-adjacent lung and peripheral blood were collected and then preserved as a mix of FFPE and fresh-frozen material. Blood samples were analyzed as peripheral blood mononuclear cells for TCR repertoire profiling. V sheds 1 base and J sheds 7 bases, leaving 10 bases between their ends. The CDR3, from cysteine to phenylalanine, totals 13 residues. Just CDR3 DNA is preserved here, 39 bases in frame from base 1. Looking up the germline V gene (reference sequence) yields CDR1 LNHNV and CDR2 YYDKDF. The TCR was taken from a man aged 40 to 75 with stage III squamous cell lung carcinoma. The material sequenced was peripheral blood, taken before any cancer treatment. The receptor chain draws on TRBV15 and TRBJ2-5, with no confidently assigned D gene. In nucleotides, the sequence is TGTGCCACCAGCAGAGGAGCGAAGGCGACCCAGTACTTC. Its translation is CATSRGAKATQYF.